What follows describes a single T cell receptor (beta chain). This clonotype has only one observation. Its antigen has not been determined. The input lacks base qualities; no much larger clone sits a single base away. Resting on one read, the evidence is weak. Graves' hyperthyroidism was defined as stable when no progression to ophthalmopathy occurred over 18 months of follow-up. The hyperthyroidism patients were between 18 and 65 years old and newly diagnosed, with a disease duration of less than 2 months. Any patient with an uncontrolled infection, another autoimmune disease, pregnancy or lactation was excluded. Diagnoses relied on clinical symptoms, serum thyroxine and TRAb, thyroid ultrasound and orbital computed tomography. PBMCs were separated from roughly 9.6 ml of fresh peripheral blood using Ficoll-Paque density gradient centrifugation. Total RNA was extracted using Trizol reagent, and RNA quality was assessed on an Agilent 2100 Bioanalyzer.

TCR beta CDR3 regions were amplified from RNA transcripts. The first round of RT-PCR for the TCR CDR3 was performed with the HTBI primer set and the Qiagen OneStep RT-PCR kit. A second multiplex PCR round built the libraries, followed by size selection and purification. Sequencing of the libraries was done on an Illumina HiSeq2000 using paired-end 100 bp reads. In the original analysis: SOAPnuke was used to process the raw data, with reads discarded if the reads contained adapters or uncalled bases, had a mean Phred below 15, or lacked an exact constant-primer or identifier match. COPE v1.2.5 was used to merge the high-quality paired reads, and each unique nucleotide sequence was defined as a clonotype. Clonotypes were aligned to IMGT TRBV, TRBD and TRBJ reference segments using MiTCR v1.1. Analysis was restricted to V-J combinations with a frequency above 0.0001, which covered roughly 99% of repertoires. A TCS score was defined as the ratio between F50 (clonal expansion) and ExV (chaos), using BLOSUM62-based TCRdist between CDR3 peptides within each V-J. Welch's t-statistics and random forest reduced around 550 V-J features to roughly 13, which were used in a naive Bayes classifier (R e1071). Thyroid-blood repertoire similarity was quantified with the Morisita-Horn index. TCRdb reanalyzed the raw reads on its own, using fastp at Q25 for trimming and MiXCR for clone calling, and kept in-frame beta chains. Every CDR3 protein is listed once, alongside the most common genes and DNA of its rows. These V and J calls rely on TCRdb rather than the paper's analysis. This sample gives hundreds of thousands of distinct CDR3 sequences in total; about 38% of them show up just once. The top ten constitute 7.5% to 9.5% of the sample.

The entry originates in a study of T cells in Graves' hyperthyroidism and ophthalmopathy (dated by TCRdb to between 2019 and 2020). A note on the overall study: Peripheral blood samples were taken at initial diagnosis, before any treatment was given. To identify distinguishing TCR V-J signatures, a discovery cohort of about a hundred patients was used, comprising 40 to 45 with Graves' ophthalmopathy and approximately 58 with stable Graves' hyperthyroidism. An independent validation cohort of under 20 hyperthyroidism patients and 17 patients who later progressed to ophthalmopathy tested prospective prediction of ophthalmopathy. The 100 discovery patients were divided at random into training and test sets in a 7:3 ratio. The study also compared thyroid tissue and blood T-cell repertoires from about six Graves' hyperthyroidism patients. Following sampling, methimazole starting at 30 mg daily was given to hyperthyroidism patients, and high-dose intravenous methylprednisolone was given to ophthalmopathy patients. According to the paper, TCR Vbeta CDR3 sequencing was carried out on roughly 130 peripheral blood samples, which came from over 40 ophthalmopathy, around 74 hyperthyroidism and approximately 17 progressor patients.

Points the paper makes about the study in general: Sample size was not statistically predetermined, and blinding of investigators to group allocation was not performed. Most expanded thyroid clonotypes (frequency above 0.001) were also found in blood, which suggests that blood repertoires may mirror thyroid immune responses. During validation, the model predicted progression to ophthalmopathy a median of approximately 6.5 months ahead of onset, with more than 55% sensitivity and more than 72% specificity. A 13 V-J signature model separated ophthalmopathy from stable hyperthyroidism, with nearly 90% sensitivity and 81.08% specificity in cross-validation and 80%/75% in testing.

Taken from cysteine to phenylalanine, the CDR3 has 16 residues. Just the 48-base CDR3 DNA is kept, in frame starting at base 1. V was cut back by 4 bases and J by 7 bases, leaving a gap of 18 bases between them. The germline V gene gives CDR1 as SGDLS and CDR2 as YYNGEE. Recombination connected TRBV9 to TRBJ1-6; no D segment can be confidently identified. Material: blood. The clonotype was recovered from a man between 18 and 35 years old with Graves' hyperthyroidism. The sequence in DNA is TGTGCCAGCAGCCCACGCGGGCGGGCGGGAAATTCACCCCTCCACTTT. Translated, this is CASSPRGRAGNSPLHF.